The entry below describes one TCR beta chain. V was pared by 4 bases and J by 3 bases, with 6 bases of the junction left unmatched. The CDR3 consists of 15 residues. Germline-derived CDR1 and CDR2 are SNHLY and FYNNEI. The Seattle patients joined while their infection was active and were tracked longitudinally afterward. Original handling: Quantification of nucleated cells was approximated via reference gene primer amplification. Generated by immunoSEQ multiplex PCR, the TCRdb table keeps only in-frame clones and is missing some. The D gene and trimming were derived from the DNA, and the V and J assignments and clone size from that table. The table includes around 330,000 clones, 88% detected once. This specimen comes from a study of blood T cell repertoires in COVID-19. At the level of the study: Nucleic acid was either cDNA or gDNA, and it came from T cells, B-cell-depleted T cells, or PBMCs.

The sequence was obtained from a woman in her thirties with COVID-19, enrolled during active disease. Sample: peripheral blood. This sequence joins TRBV2 and TRBJ1-3, with TRBD1 identical over 7 bases. The CDR3 sequence: CASSVGGQSGNTIYF. CDR3 DNA: TGTGCCAGCAGTGTAGGGGGACAGAGTGGAAACACCATATATTTT.